This passage covers 9 T cell receptor beta chains from one sample sequenced in a study of CD8 T cells in ankylosing spondylitis. TCRdb re-derived calls from the 5' RACE reads in MiXCR, one entry per CDR3 protein. The sample contains about 39,000 distinct CDR3 sequences, 3% to 3.5% of which appear only once. Source material: blood, either unsorted or a sorted T cell fraction (not recorded which). Receptor source: a male donor with ankylosing spondylitis or in good health (not recorded which).

The table lists this clonotype with many counts. The chain employs TRBV19 and TRBJ2-4; 11 bases are a match to TRBD2. The CDR3 has 15 residues. Germline lookup yields CDR1 LNHDA and CDR2 SQIVND (reference sequence). V shed 7 bases and J 6 bases; nucleotides not matched to a gene: 8. The CDR3 coding sequence is TGTGCCAGTATGTTGACTAGCGGGATGTTAAACATTCAGTACTTC. It codes for CASMLTSGMLNIQYF.

This clonotype was seen many times. J is TRBJ1-1 and V is TRBV9; maybe TRBD1 (5 bases). Germline V gives CDR1 SGDLS, CDR2 YYNGEE. The CDR3 loop spans 17 amino acids. V was shortened by 0 bases and J by 1 base, with 16 bases between the two germline ends. The CDR3 nucleotides are TGTGCCAGCAGCGTAGGAGAGGCCGGGGCCCAGAACACTGAAGCTTTCTTT. It is translated as CASSVGEAGAQNTEAFF.

The CDR3 bases are TGTGCCAGCAGCGTCGGGACTAGCGGGGGGCGGCCACAAGAGACCCAGTACTTC. Its protein product is CASSVGTSGGRPQETQYF. This chain connects TRBV9 to TRBJ2-5, with 15 bases that match TRBD2. This CDR3 is built from 18 residues. CDR1 and CDR2 from the germline V gene are SGDLS and YYNGEE. J was trimmed by 2 bases and V by 2 bases; bases with no gene match: 7. Full variable domain (missing parts from reference TRBV9 and TRBJ2-5): DSGVTQTPKHLITATGQRVTLRCSPRSGDLSVYWYQQSLDQGLQFLIQYYNGEERAKGNILERFSAQQFPDLHSELNLSSLELGDSALYFCASSVGTSGGRPQETQYFGPGTRLLVL.

This clonotype was counted many times. The J gene is TRBJ2-2, the V gene TRBV9; D is unclear. CDR1 is SGDLS, CDR2 YYNGEE, per germline. The ends were cut back, 6 bases at V and 0 bases at J, with 15 bases in the middle. The CDR3 covers 16 residues. In DNA, the CDR3 is TGTGCCAGCACGCCTCGTTTGCGGTCGAACACCGGGGAGCTGTTTTTT. This gives the protein CASTPRLRSNTGELFF.

This clonotype was counted many times. The chain employs TRBV9 and TRBJ1-1; a weak D match, TRBD1 (5 bases). Germline values: CDR1 SGDLS, CDR2 YYNGEE. This CDR3 has 15 amino acids. V was trimmed by 0 bases and J by 4 bases, leaving 13 bases between them. CDR3: CASSVGGVFGTEAFF. For the CDR3, the DNA is TGTGCCAGCAGCGTAGGAGGGGTGTTTGGCACTGAAGCTTTCTTT.

This clonotype has ten or more counts. This sequence joins TRBV9 and TRBJ2-1; the D gene is possibly TRBD1 (6 bases). The germline V and J ends were trimmed by 0 bases and 10 bases, with 17 bases remaining between them. The germline V gene has CDR1 SGDLS and CDR2 YYNGEE. This CDR3 spans 15 amino acids. For the CDR3, the DNA is TGTGCCAGCAGCGTAGTATCAGGCAGGGGCCAGGAGCAGTTCTTC. Translation gives CASSVVSGRGQEQFF.

Judged by abundance, this clonotype is medium-sized. This chain connects TRBV9 to TRBJ1-3; D is undetermined. Deletions cut 3 bases from V and 4 bases from J, with 14 bases between. This CDR3 is 15 amino acids long. In germline, CDR1 is SGDLS, CDR2 YYNGEE. CDR3: CASSANPGPGNTIYF. The CDR3 nucleotides read TGTGCCAGCAGCGCCAACCCCGGGCCGGGAAACACCATATATTTT.

This clonotype was recorded at least ten times. This chain joins TRBV9 and TRBJ1-6; TRBD1 matches at 7 bases. Germline CDR1 is SGDLS and CDR2 is YYNGEE. The V segment lost 0 bases and the J segment 7 bases; nucleotides outside the gene matches: 7. The CDR3 is 16 amino acids. CDR3 residues: CASSVGIQGENSPLHF. In DNA, the CDR3 is TGTGCCAGCAGCGTAGGTATCCAGGGGGAGAATTCACCCCTCCACTTT. Full variable domain (remainder filled in from reference TRBV9 and TRBJ1-6): DSGVTQTPKHLITATGQRVTLRCSPRSGDLSVYWYQQSLDQGLQFLIQYYNGEERAKGNILERFSAQQFPDLHSELNLSSLELGDSALYFCASSVGIQGENSPLHFGNGTRLTVT.

This clonotype was found many times. The chain carries TRBV9 and TRBJ2-1; D not certain. Trimming removed 3 bases at V and 0 bases at J, with 7 bases between. This CDR3 comprises 14 residues. Per germline, CDR1 SGDLS and CDR2 YYNGEE. The CDR3 sequence is CASSGRASYNEQFF. The DNA of the CDR3 is TGTGCCAGCAGCGGTAGGGCCTCCTACAATGAGCAGTTCTTC.